Listed below are T cell receptor beta chains from one sample, sequenced in a study of blood T cell repertoires in COVID-19. Clones were sequenced by immunoSEQ multiplex PCR, and TCRdb holds only the in-frame ones, with some missing. The data contain more than 400,000 clones, approximately 83% of them singletons. The material sequenced was peripheral blood. The receptor source for this set is a human donor in a cohort sampled during active COVID-19. Each CDR3 is given with its conserved first and last residue. D genes are given only for firm matches. Rows may omit the clone size; those that give it use once, few, many or a size class.

v_call	clone_size	j_call	d_call	cdr3_nt	cdr3_aa
TRBV27	-	TRBJ1-2	TRBD1	TGTGCCAGCAGTCCGGGACAGGGGGCTTTTGGCTACACCTTC	CASSPGQGAFGYTF
TRBV7-3	-	TRBJ2-1	-	TGTGCCAGCAGCTTAATGGGGGCCTCCTACAATGAGCAGTTCTTC	CASSLMGASYNEQFF
TRBV7-6	-	TRBJ2-1	TRBD2	TGTGCCAGCAGTCTAGGGACTAGCGAAAGCTCCTACAATGAGCAGTTCTTC	CASSLGTSESSYNEQFF
TRBV29-1	-	TRBJ2-7	TRBD2	TGCAGCGTTGACATATCGGGGGGGAAGCACGAGCAGTACTTC	CSVDISGGKHEQYF
TRBV13	-	TRBJ1-2	-	TGTGCCAGCAGCTTAGGCCGGGCAGGGGAAACCTATGGCTACACCTTC	CASSLGRAGETYGYTF
TRBV7-2	-	TRBJ1-6	-	TGTGCCAGCAGCTTAGTTCCCGAGAATTCACCCCTCCACTTT	CASSLVPENSPLHF
TRBV7-2	-	TRBJ1-1	-	TGTGCCAGCAGCTTGGGGGATGGGGGGTCGGGATACACTGAAGCTTTCTTT	CASSLGDGGSGYTEAFF
TRBV19	-	TRBJ2-5	-	TGTGCCAGTAGTCCCCGCTTAGCGGAGACCCAGTACTTC	CASSPRLAETQYF
TRBV6-5	-	TRBJ2-3	TRBD2	TGTGCCAGCAGTCGGACTAGCGGGAGCTCAGATACGCAGTATTTT	CASSRTSGSSDTQYF
TRBV19	-	TRBJ1-5	-	TGTGCCAGTAGTCTCCGGGTCCTCAATCAGCCCCAGCATTTT	CASSLRVLNQPQHF
TRBV7-9	-	TRBJ2-3	TRBD1	TGTGCCAGCAACTTAGGGACAGCTGACACAGATACGCAGTATTTT	CASNLGTADTDTQYF
TRBV12-3/TRBV12-4	-	TRBJ2-2	-	TGTGCCAGCGAGCGGGACACCGGGGAGCTGTTTTTT	CASERDTGELFF
TRBV5-1	-	TRBJ2-7	TRBD2	TGCGCCAGCAGCTTAGTAGCGGGAGTAGGCGAGCAGTACTTC	CASSLVAGVGEQYF
TRBV19	-	TRBJ2-7	-	TGTGCCAGTAGTTCACATAAAGCCTACGAGCAGTACTTC	CASSSHKAYEQYF
TRBV4-2	-	TRBJ2-3	TRBD2	TGTGCCAGCAGCCCGTCTTCGGGACTAGCGGCCTCTCGGCAGTATTTT	CASSPSSGLAASRQYF
TRBV5-1	-	TRBJ1-2	TRBD1	TGCGCCAGCAGCTTCACAGGGGGCAGCTATGGCTACACCTTC	CASSFTGGSYGYTF
TRBV6-2/TRBV6-3	-	TRBJ1-5	-	TGTGCCAGCAGTGGAAGGGGTATGTCAGGGCAGCCCCAGCATTTT	CASSGRGMSGQPQHF
TRBV10-3	-	TRBJ2-7	TRBD2	TGTGCCATCAGTGAGTCTAGGATCGGGAGCGGGAACGAGCAGTACTTC	CAISESRIGSGNEQYF
TRBV5-1	-	TRBJ2-7	TRBD2	TGCGCCAGCAGCTTGGCGGGGCGGGAGGGTGTTGACGAGCAGTACTTC	CASSLAGREGVDEQYF
TRBV9	once	TRBJ1-3	TRBD1	TGTGCCAGCAGCGCCCCCGACAGGGGCCTCTTCAGAAACACCATATATTTT	CASSAPDRGLFRNTIYF
TRBV11-2	-	TRBJ1-4	TRBD1	TGTGCCAGCAGCTTAGACAGGGGGTCCATTAATGAAAAACTGTTTTTT	CASSLDRGSINEKLFF
TRBV7-8	-	TRBJ2-1	-	TGTGCCAGCAGCTTTAATGGGGGGGAGCAGTTCTTC	CASSFNGGEQFF
TRBV11-2	-	TRBJ2-7	TRBD2	TGTGCCAGCAGCCGATTGACTAGCGGGAGTCCTTACGAGCAGTACTTC	CASSRLTSGSPYEQYF
TRBV11-1	once	TRBJ2-7	-	TGTGCCAGCAGCTTAAGCCTTGGTACCTACGAGCAGTACTTC	CASSLSLGTYEQYF
TRBV7-2	-	TRBJ2-2	-	TGTGCCAGCAGCTTTAGCGGACCGAACACCGGGGAGCTGTTTTTT	CASSFSGPNTGELFF
TRBV18	-	TRBJ2-7	TRBD2	TGTGCCAGCTCACCTTCCGGGACTAGCGGGAGTTACGAGCAGTACTTC	CASSPSGTSGSYEQYF
TRBV28	few	TRBJ1-1	-	TGTGCCAGCAGTTCAGGCCTAGAAGCTTTCTTT	CASSSGLEAFF
TRBV7-3	-	TRBJ1-6	-	TGTGCCAGCAGCGGAACAGGGTCCGATTCACCCCTCCACTTT	CASSGTGSDSPLHF
TRBV18	-	TRBJ1-3	-	TGTGCCAGCTCACCATCTACAGGGAGAAACACCATATATTTT	CASSPSTGRNTIYF
TRBV7-2	-	TRBJ2-7	-	TGTGCCAGCAGCTTCCAGGGGGGTCGCTACGAGCAGTACTTC	CASSFQGGRYEQYF
TRBV4-3	-	TRBJ2-1	TRBD2	TGCGCCAGCAGCCAAGATCTTCCTAGCGGAGGCTACAATGAGCAGTTCTTC	CASSQDLPSGGYNEQFF
TRBV4-2	-	TRBJ1-3	-	TGTGCCAGCAGCCAAGATCGGGGGGGAAACACCATATATTTT	CASSQDRGGNTIYF
TRBV10-3	-	TRBJ1-5	-	TGTGCCATCAGCATGACAGCAGAGATGCAGCCCCAGCATTTT	CAISMTAEMQPQHF
TRBV5-4	-	TRBJ2-7	TRBD2	TGTGCCAGCAGCTCGAAACTAGCGGGACGCTCCTACGAGCAGTACTTC	CASSSKLAGRSYEQYF
TRBV5-1	-	TRBJ1-2	TRBD1	TGCGCCAGCAGCCCTGGACAGGAACCACCCTATGGCTACACCTTC	CASSPGQEPPYGYTF
TRBV11-3	once	TRBJ2-1	-	TGTGCCAGCAGCTTAGATCATCCCCATGAGCAGTTCTTC	CASSLDHPHEQFF
TRBV10-3	-	TRBJ2-1	TRBD1	TGTGCCATCAAACCGGGACAGGGTAACAATGAGCAGTTCTTC	CAIKPGQGNNEQFF
TRBV19	-	TRBJ2-5	TRBD1	TGTGCCAGTAGTCAGACAGGGATCGAGACCCAGTACTTC	CASSQTGIETQYF
TRBV19	-	TRBJ2-5	TRBD1	TGTGCCAGTAGTTCAACCGGGACAGTAGAGACCCAGTACTTC	CASSSTGTVETQYF
TRBV14	-	TRBJ2-2	TRBD2	TGTGCCAGCAGCCAAGTTCCGGCGGGAGGTCCCACCGGGGAGCTGTTTTTT	CASSQVPAGGPTGELFF
TRBV10-3	medium-sized	TRBJ2-1	-	TGTGCCATCAGTGAGTCAGGAGTCAGTGAGCAGTTCTTC	CAISESGVSEQFF
TRBV9	-	TRBJ1-1	-	TGTGCCAGCAGCGTAGGAGGTCGAGGTGAAGCTTTCTTT	CASSVGGRGEAFF
TRBV7-8	-	TRBJ2-7	-	TGTGCCAGCAGCCGTCAGAACGAGCAGTACTTC	CASSRQNEQYF
TRBV5-1	-	TRBJ1-1	-	TGCGCCAGCAGCTTACAGGGAAAGAACACTGAAGCTTTCTTT	CASSLQGKNTEAFF
TRBV19	-	TRBJ2-2	TRBD2	TGTGCCAGTAGTATCCAGCGGGGCACCGGGGAGCTGTTTTTT	CASSIQRGTGELFF
TRBV11-3	-	TRBJ2-1	TRBD2	TGTGCCAGCAGCTTAGAGGCTAGCGGGTACAATGAGCAGTTCTTC	CASSLEASGYNEQFF
TRBV19	-	TRBJ2-3	TRBD2	TGTGCCAGTAGTCCCCAGCGGGAGCTTAGCACAGATACGCAGTATTTT	CASSPQRELSTDTQYF
TRBV11-2	-	TRBJ2-7	TRBD2	TGTGCCAGCAGTTCCGGGACTACGGACTACGAGCAGTACTTC	CASSSGTTDYEQYF
TRBV7-3	-	TRBJ2-7	-	TGTGCCAGCAGCTTAAGCCTAATATCGAACGCCGAGCAGTACTTC	CASSLSLISNAEQYF
TRBV9	once	TRBJ2-7	TRBD2	TGTGCCAGCAGCGTAGGACTAGCGGGAGAACGAGAGCAGTACTTC	CASSVGLAGEREQYF
TRBV28	-	TRBJ2-1	TRBD2	TGTGCCAGCAGTCCCGCTACTAGCGTAGCTAATTACAATGAGCAGTTCTTC	CASSPATSVANYNEQFF
TRBV6-1	-	TRBJ2-2	TRBD1	TGTGCCAGCAGTGTGGACAGGATCGCGAACACCGGGGAGCTGTTTTTT	CASSVDRIANTGELFF
TRBV7-9	-	TRBJ2-7	TRBD2	TGTGCCAGCAGCCCTAGCGGTCCCTCCTACGAGCAGTACTTC	CASSPSGPSYEQYF
TRBV4-1	-	TRBJ2-7	TRBD1	TGCGCCAGCAGCCAACCGGGACAGGGGATCTACGAGCAGTACTTC	CASSQPGQGIYEQYF
TRBV10-3	-	TRBJ2-7	TRBD2	TGTGCCATCAGTGAGTTTAGCGGGCCCTCCTACGAGCAGTACTTC	CAISEFSGPSYEQYF
TRBV20-1	-	TRBJ2-7	-	TGCAGTGCTAGGGTAGATTACGAGCAGTACTTC	CSARVDYEQYF
TRBV5-1	-	TRBJ2-5	TRBD2	TGCGCCAGCAGCTTGGCCTTTACTAGCGGCGGGGAAGAGACCCAGTACTTC	CASSLAFTSGGEETQYF